What follows describes a single T cell receptor (beta chain). What it binds is not known. The V and J ends lost 9 bases and 0 bases respectively, with 15 bases between them. The length of the CDR3 is 15 residues. Germline V lookup: CDR1 SNHLY, CDR2 FYNNEI. The data were obtained in a study of cytomegalovirus exposure and HLA in healthy donors. Study-wide results and limits: Beyond CMV serostatus, there was no information to go on about immune exposure.

PCR amplification relied on 60 Vbeta primers (plus 13 Jbeta primers). The table came from immunoSEQ multiplex PCR; TCRdb's copy has only in-frame clones and leaves some out. This sample has around 200,000 clones; approximately 79% occur once, and the top ten carry 6.3%. The receptor was derived from a man in his forties in good health and CMV-seropositive. The material sequenced was PBMCs. V gene TRBV2 combines with J gene TRBJ2-1, with D perhaps matching TRBD2 (6 bases). CDR3 residues: CARSVTSLSYNEQFF. CDR3 sequence (DNA): TGTGCCAGAAGCGTAACTAGCCTCTCCTACAATGAGCAGTTCTTC. The complete variable domain, with remaining parts taken from reference TRBV2 and TRBJ2-1, reads EPEVTQTPSHQVTQMGQEVILRCVPISNHLYFYWYRQILGQKVEFLVSFYNNEISEKSEIFDDQFSVERPDGSNFTLKIRSTKLEDSAMYFCARSVTSLSYNEQFFGPGTRLTVL.